The TCR beta chain under discussion was sequenced for a study of CXCR3-negative and CXCR3-positive naive CD8 T cells. Turning to the study itself: Across all libraries, TRB reads numbered around 150 million, with about 1.5 +/- 0.3 million in each library. Broader study findings: TRB CDR3s of CXCR3-positive naive cells were more hydrophobic than those of CXCR3-negative naive cells. For naive cells, CXCR3-negative and CXCR3-positive subsets had similar TRBV-TRBJ usage; for memory cells, usage differed.

Via 5' RACE with UMI labels, TRB cDNA libraries were prepared. One entry per CDR3 protein, without DNA, is what TCRdb gives after re-calling the 5' RACE reads. The listing records 50,000 to 65,000 distinct CDR3 sequences. Sorts performed in triplicate captured hundreds of thousands of cells each from every CD8+ T cell subset. Comment on this clonotype: Its antigen is as yet unknown.

The length of the CDR3 is 12 residues. This TCR came from a human donor in good health. Some clones in this sample may be carry-over from other donors' samples. This chain joins TRBV12-3 or TRBV12-4 and TRBJ2-7; the TCRdb D gene call, TRBD2, has no DNA to confirm it. The sequencing input was naive CXCR3+ CD8+ T cells from blood. This sample's subset: CD45RO-CCR7+CD27+CD95- naive CD8+ T cells expressing CXCR3 (TNR3+). CDR3 sequence: CASSPPASEQYF.